This T cell receptor beta chain was sequenced during a study of cytomegalovirus exposure and HLA in healthy donors. This clone has only a few counts. The germline gives CDR1 SGHAT, CDR2 FQDESV (reference sequence). V was cut by 4 bases and J by 3 bases, with 10 bases left in between. The CDR3 length is 13 residues. The PCR contained 60 Vbeta and 13 Jbeta primers. Assay used: immunoSEQ multiplex PCR; TCRdb lists only in-frame clones, some missing. The data contain about 77,000 clones, roughly 74% of them singletons. The chain joins TRBV11-1 to TRBJ2-7; possible D gene TRBD2, 6 bases. Sequenced: PBMCs. The TCR sequence derives from a man in his forties or fifties in good health and CMV-seronegative. CDR3 in amino acids: CASSYRRDYEQYF. The CDR3 nucleotides are TGTGCCAGCAGCTACCGGCGGGACTACGAGCAGTACTTC.